Listed below are T cell receptor beta chains from one sample, sequenced in a study of PD-L1 blockade in urothelial cancer. Here immunoSEQ multiplex PCR was the method, and the copy in TCRdb shows in-frame clones only, minus some. Found here are around 100,000 clones, more than 75% of them singletons; the top ten hold about 2%. Material: PBMCs, obtained around atezolizumab (anti-PD-L1) treatment. The receptors here all came from a man aged 55 to 69 with urothelial cancer. Both conserved end residues are part of each CDR3. A D gene is named only where the DNA matches it firmly. Size values are once, few and many counts, or a class for expanded clones, and some rows have none.

J	V	D	size	DNA	CDR3
TRBJ1-6	TRBV7-2	TRBD1	.	TGTGCCAGCAGCTTAGCGCAGGGGGGCAATAATTCACCCCTCCACTTT	CASSLAQGGNNSPLHF
TRBJ2-1	TRBV11-2	.	.	TGTGCCAGCAGCTTGGGACTGTACAATGAGCAGTTCTTC	CASSLGLYNEQFF
TRBJ2-7	TRBV6-5	TRBD2	.	TGTGCCAGCAGGACCTCTAGCGGACCCTACGAGCAGTACTTC	CASRTSSGPYEQYF
TRBJ2-5	TRBV29-1	TRBD2	.	TGCAGCGTTCCCAGTCTAGCGGGATCTCAAGAGACCCAGTACTTC	CSVPSLAGSQETQYF
TRBJ1-2	TRBV4-1	.	once	TGCGCCAGCAGCCAAGGACAGTTGAACTATGGCTACACCTTC	CASSQGQLNYGYTF
TRBJ2-5	TRBV5-4	.	.	TGTGCCAGCAGCTCGGCGGTACGGGAAGAGACCCAGTACTTC	CASSSAVREETQYF
TRBJ2-1	TRBV27	TRBD2	.	TGTGCCAGCACCGCCGGACTAGCGGTATACAATGAGCAGTTCTTC	CASTAGLAVYNEQFF
TRBJ2-5	TRBV7-2	TRBD2	.	TGTGCCAGCACCCCGGGAGGGGTCGCCGATGCCCAGTACTTC	CASTPGGVADAQYF
TRBJ1-4	TRBV5-6	TRBD1	.	TGTGCCAGCAGTCTCCTCGGACAGGGAGAAAATGAAAAACTGTTTTTT	CASSLLGQGENEKLFF
TRBJ2-7	TRBV9	.	.	TGTGCCAGCAGCGTAGGCGGAGGGTTCCCGGACTACGAGCAGTACTTC	CASSVGGGFPDYEQYF
TRBJ2-1	TRBV11-2	TRBD2	.	TGTGCCAGCAGCCCGAAAACTAGCGGGAGTTACAATGAGCAGTTCTTC	CASSPKTSGSYNEQFF
TRBJ1-5	TRBV6-4	.	.	TGTGCCAGCAGTGAGTATCAGGATCAGCCCCAGCATTTT	CASSEYQDQPQHF
TRBJ2-2	TRBV27	.	.	TGTGCCAGCAGTGGACAGTCCACCGGGGAGCTGTTTTTT	CASSGQSTGELFF
TRBJ1-2	TRBV11-3	TRBD1	.	TGTGCCAGCAGCCCGGGACAGGGTTTTGGCTACACCTTC	CASSPGQGFGYTF
TRBJ2-3	TRBV11-3	.	.	TGTGCCAGCAGGGGTAGGGGTGTTTATGCAGATACGCAGTATTTT	CASRGRGVYADTQYF
TRBJ2-2	TRBV5-8	.	.	TGTGCCAGCAGCTTGTACTCCACCGGGGAGCTGTTTTTT	CASSLYSTGELFF
TRBJ2-7	TRBV6-1	TRBD2	.	TGTGCCAGCGCGAGACTAGCGGGAGTGGTTCACGAGCAGTACTTC	CASARLAGVVHEQYF
TRBJ1-4	TRBV6-5	TRBD1	.	TGTGCCAGCAGTTACTCGACAGGGGGCAAAAAACTGTTTTTT	CASSYSTGGKKLFF
TRBJ2-6	TRBV4-2	TRBD1	.	TGTGCCAGCAGCCAAGACGTCGGGACAGTAATTCCCGACTCTGGGGCCAACGTCCTGACTTTC	CASSQDVGTVIPDSGANVLTF
TRBJ2-3	TRBV7-3	.	.	TGTGCCAGCAGCGCCAATCCGGGTTCGGCAGATACGCAGTATTTT	CASSANPGSADTQYF
TRBJ2-7	TRBV11-3	.	.	TGTGCCAGCGGTTTAGGTAGCAGTAGAGAGCAGTACTTC	CASGLGSSREQYF
TRBJ2-7	TRBV15	TRBD1	.	TGTGCCACCAGCAGGGACAGGGGGCCCTACGAGCAGTACTTC	CATSRDRGPYEQYF
TRBJ2-3	TRBV28	TRBD2	.	TGTGCCAGCAGCTCAAGCGGGACTATCGGGGATACGCAGTATTTT	CASSSSGTIGDTQYF
TRBJ2-3	TRBV5-1	TRBD1	.	TGCGCCAGCAGCTCGAAAGACAGGGTTCTCCGGGATTTT	CASSSKDRVLRDF
TRBJ2-1	TRBV11-3	TRBD2	.	TGTGCCAGCAGCTTAGAAGCGGGAGTAGGTTATGAGCAGTTCTTC	CASSLEAGVGYEQFF
TRBJ2-6	TRBV5-4	TRBD1	.	TGTGCCAGCAGCCAAGCAGGGGGCTCTGGGGCCAACGTCCTGACTTTC	CASSQAGGSGANVLTF
TRBJ2-5	TRBV7-3	TRBD2	.	TGTGCCAGCAGCTTAAGGGGTCCAGCGGGGGTTCAAGAGACCCAGTACTTC	CASSLRGPAGVQETQYF
TRBJ1-1	TRBV2	TRBD1	.	TGTGCCAGCAGTGAAGGGACAGGACTGAGCACTGAAGCTTTCTTT	CASSEGTGLSTEAFF
TRBJ2-2	TRBV11-2	TRBD1	.	TGTGCCAGCAGCCGTGGACAGGGGGGTGCCGGGGAGCTGTTTTTT	CASSRGQGGAGELFF
TRBJ1-2	TRBV28	TRBD1	few	TGTGCCAGCAGTTCCTCCGGACAGGGAGGACATGGCTACACCTTC	CASSSSGQGGHGYTF
TRBJ1-5	TRBV5-1	.	.	TGCGCCAGCAGCTTGGTTGGGGACATTAATCAGCCCCAGCATTTT	CASSLVGDINQPQHF
TRBJ1-5	TRBV11-3	TRBD1	.	TGTGCCAGCAGCTCTACAGGGGGGGGTCAGCCCCAGCATTTT	CASSSTGGGQPQHF
TRBJ1-1	TRBV13	TRBD1	.	TGTGCCAGCAGCACAAGGACAGGTTTCAGGGACACTGAAGCTTTCTTT	CASSTRTGFRDTEAFF
TRBJ2-7	TRBV28	TRBD2	.	TGTGCCAGCAGACTAGCGGGAGTGTACGAGCAGTACTTC	CASRLAGVYEQYF
TRBJ1-1	TRBV5-1	.	.	TGCGCCAGCAGCTTGGGACAGTCCAGGGAAGCTTTCTTT	CASSLGQSREAFF
TRBJ2-3	TRBV7-2	.	.	TGTGCCAGCAGCCGGTCCGACTACCTCACAGATACGCAGTATTTT	CASSRSDYLTDTQYF
TRBJ1-2	TRBV5-4	.	.	TGTGCCAGCAGCGCTACAGGAAACTATGGCTACACCTTC	CASSATGNYGYTF
TRBJ2-7	TRBV11-2	.	.	TGTGCCAGCAGCGTCGGAGGCGGCCCCTACGAGCAGTACTTC	CASSVGGGPYEQYF
TRBJ1-5	TRBV7-3	.	.	TGTGCCAGCAGCTCCAAGTATTCAGGTTTCAATCAGCCCCAGCATTTT	CASSSKYSGFNQPQHF
TRBJ1-2	TRBV6-5	.	.	TGTGCCAGCAGCTCTGGGGGAGGTGGCGGCTACACCTTC	CASSSGGGGGYTF
TRBJ2-2	TRBV7-3	TRBD2	.	TGTGCCAGCAGCTTCGGGACTAGCAACACCGGGGAGCTGTTTTTT	CASSFGTSNTGELFF
TRBJ2-5	TRBV5-1	TRBD2	once	TGCGCCAGCAGCTTTCTAGCGGGGGAAGAGACCCAGTACTTC	CASSFLAGEETQYF
TRBJ2-5	TRBV4-3	.	.	TGCGCCAGCAGCCAATTTCCGGGGGAACCGACCCAGTACTTC	CASSQFPGEPTQYF
TRBJ2-1	TRBV7-3	.	once	TGTGCCAGCAGCCCCTTTCGGACGGTCAGGGGCTACAATGAGCAGTTCTTC	CASSPFRTVRGYNEQFF
TRBJ1-2	TRBV4-1	.	.	TGCGCCAGCAGCCAAGCCTTTGGTGGGGGCGACTATGGCTACACCTTC	CASSQAFGGGDYGYTF
TRBJ2-7	TRBV10-2	TRBD1	.	TGCGCCAGCACGGGACAGGGGACCCACGAGCAGTACTTC	CASTGQGTHEQYF
TRBJ2-6	TRBV27	.	.	TGTGCCAGCAGTTTAAGGTCCCTGGACAGCCACTCTGGGGCCAACGTCCTGACTTTC	CASSLRSLDSHSGANVLTF
TRBJ1-2	TRBV4-2	TRBD1	.	TGTGCCAGCAGCACGGACAGGGAGGGTGGCTACACCTTC	CASSTDREGGYTF
TRBJ2-3	TRBV30	TRBD1	.	TGTGCCTGGAAAGGGGACAGGGGCACAGATACGCAGTATTTT	CAWKGDRGTDTQYF
TRBJ2-3	TRBV7-2	TRBD1	.	TGTGCCAGCAGCCAAAACAGGGGGCCTGCAGATACGCAGTATTTT	CASSQNRGPADTQYF
TRBJ1-5	TRBV30	.	.	TGTGCCTGGGGGGGTTCGGGGGTTAATCAGCCCCAGCATTTT	CAWGGSGVNQPQHF